Listed here are 27 T cell receptor beta chains from one sample, sequenced in a study of cytomegalovirus exposure and HLA in healthy donors. The PCR ran on 60 Vbeta and 13 Jbeta primers. The method was immunoSEQ multiplex PCR; TCRdb's version includes in-frame clones alone and lacks a portion of them. The table lists tens of thousands of clones, 55% to 75% of them singletons. The sequenced sample consisted of PBMCs. These receptors all stem from a middle-aged woman in good health and CMV-seropositive.

This chain links TRBV5-4 with TRBJ2-1; 7 bases fit TRBD1. Looked up from germline, CDR1 is SGHNT and CDR2 is YYREEE (reference sequence). Unmatched junction bases numbered 10, after V lost 2 bases and J lost 5 bases. CDR3 length equals 16 residues. The CDR3 loop is CASSFGAGDSNNEQFF. CDR3 nucleotide sequence: TGTGCCAGCAGCTTTGGGGCCGGGGACAGCAACAATGAGCAGTTCTTC.

This chain connects TRBV7-9 to TRBJ1-1; TRBD1 is a possible D gene (5 bases). CDR3 size: 12 residues. V dropped 8 bases and J dropped 7 bases, with 14 bases sitting between them. Germline-derived CDR1 and CDR2 are SEHNR and FQNEAQ (reference sequence). The CDR3 spells CASALGRGEAFF. The CDR3 DNA reads TGTGCCAGCGCCTTAGGTAGGGGTGAAGCTTTCTTT.

The chain recombines TRBV7-8 with TRBJ2-1, with D maybe TRBD2 (5 bases). V was trimmed by 6 bases and J by 4 bases, leaving 10 bases between them. Germline loops: CDR1 SGHVS, CDR2 FQNEAQ. The CDR3 contains 13 residues. CDR3 sequence reads: CASRQGLYNEQFF. CDR3 DNA sequence: TGTGCCAGCAGGCAAGGACTTTACAATGAGCAGTTCTTC. Together with reference TRBV7-8 and TRBJ2-1, the CDR3 gives the full variable domain: GAGVSQSPRYKVAKRGQDVALRCDPISGHVSLFWYQQALGQGPEFLTYFQNEAQLDKSGLPSDRFFAERPEGSVSTLKIQRTQQEDSAVYLCASRQGLYNEQFFGPGTRLTVL.

This clone was recorded a few times. The chain uses TRBV5-1 and TRBJ1-1, with unresolved D. The germline V gene encodes CDR1 SGHRS and CDR2 YFSETQ. Trimming cost V 4 bases and J 2 bases, with 9 bases left between them. The CDR3 runs to 13 residues. The CDR3 region is CASSREGNTEAFF. The CDR3 DNA reads as TGCGCCAGCAGCAGAGAGGGAAACACTGAAGCTTTCTTT.

This clone is large (0.1 to 1%) by share. The V call is TRBV5-4, the J call TRBJ1-4, with D perhaps TRBD1 (5 bases). CDR3 length: 13 residues. The germline gives CDR1 SGHNT, CDR2 YYREEE (reference sequence). V dropped 2 bases and J dropped 6 bases, with 8 bases sitting between them. DNA for the CDR3: TGTGCCAGCAGCTTCTGGGGGGATGAAAAACTGTTTTTT. Protein: CASSFWGDEKLFF.

CDR3 in DNA: TGTGCCAGCAGTGACAGACTCTATAATTCACCCCTCCACTTT. This encodes CASSDRLYNSPLHF. The rearrangement links TRBV6-1 to TRBJ1-6; D is unclear. Germline CDR1 MNHNS, CDR2 SASEGT. V lost 3 bases, J lost 3 bases, and 6 bases lay in between. The CDR3 sequence is 14 residues long.

The genes are TRBV19 and TRBJ2-5; the match to TRBD1 covers 7 bases. CDR1 is LNHDA, CDR2 SQIVND, per germline (reference sequence). Trimming removed 6 bases from V and 2 bases from J; junction bases left unmatched: 3. The CDR3 contains 13 residues. In DNA, the CDR3 is TGTGCCAGTAGCCTACAGGGGCAAGAGACCCAGTACTTC. This codes for CASSLQGQETQYF.

The chain couples TRBV7-6 to TRBJ2-1; no reliable D call. Germline loops: CDR1 SGHVS, CDR2 FNYEAQ. The CDR3 has 14 amino acids. With 1 base removed from V and 8 bases from J, the gap between germline ends came to 12 bases. CDR3 in DNA: TGTGCCAGCAGCTTAGGTCCAGCGTCCGATGAGCAGTTCTTC. This codes for CASSLGPASDEQFF.

The CDR3 here is CASSPQGANVLTF. As DNA, the CDR3 is TGCGCCAGCAGCCCCCAGGGAGCCAACGTCCTGACTTTC. The J gene is TRBJ2-6, the V gene TRBV5-1; tentative D call: TRBD1 (5 bases). There are 13 residues in the CDR3. Germline CDR1 reads SGHRS; CDR2 reads YFSETQ. Trimming removed 4 bases from V and 7 bases from J, with 9 bases in between.

This clone was counted a single time. The rearrangement joins TRBV5-1 to TRBJ2-5, with TRBD2 matching over 7 bases. The length of the CDR3 is 13 residues. In germline, CDR1 is SGHRS, CDR2 YFSETQ. Trimming took 7 bases from V and 4 from J; bases not matched to a gene: 7. The CDR3 loop is CASRSREGETQYF. The CDR3 nucleotides are TGCGCCAGCCGGAGCAGGGAGGGAGAGACCCAGTACTTC.

This sequence joins TRBV9 and TRBJ2-5; 11 bases are shared with TRBD2. V lost 3 bases, J lost 7 bases, and 8 bases stayed unmatched. The CDR3 runs to 15 residues. Germline CDR1 and CDR2: SGDLS and YYNGEE. CDR3 DNA sequence: TGTGCCAGCAGCGGGGGGACTAGCGGTGGAGGGACCCAGTACTTC. Translated, it gives CASSGGTSGGGTQYF.

The chain recombines TRBV6-1 with TRBJ2-7, with 10 bases aligning to TRBD1. V was pared by 5 bases and J by 3 bases, with 7 bases of the junction left unmatched. The germline CDR1 and CDR2 sequences are MNHNS and SASEGT. This CDR3 has 15 residues. The chain's CDR3 is CASSRDRGLGYEQYF. CDR3 coding DNA: TGTGCCAGCAGTCGCGACAGGGGGCTAGGCTACGAGCAGTACTTC.

The chain links TRBV29-1 to TRBJ2-7; TRBD1 matches 8 bases. Unmatched junction bases numbered 10, after V lost 6 bases and J lost 0 bases. Germline CDR1 and CDR2: SQVTM and ANQGSEA. The CDR3 runs 15 residues. In DNA, the CDR3 is TGCAGCGTAGAGATTGGACAGGGTGGCTCCTACGAGCAGTACTTC. Translating it yields CSVEIGQGGSYEQYF.

The rearrangement uses TRBV6-5 and TRBJ1-3, with D hard to call. The germline V gene encodes CDR1 MNHEY and CDR2 SVGAGI. This CDR3 is built from 15 residues. The V gene lost 0 bases and the J gene lost 4 bases, with 10 bases spanning the gap. Here the CDR3 reads CASSYSAGSGNTIYF. CDR3 in DNA: TGTGCCAGCAGTTACTCGGCGGGTTCCGGAAACACCATATATTTT.

The gene calls are TRBV5-6 and TRBJ1-2; 7 bases match TRBD1. The germline V gene has CDR1 SGHDT and CDR2 YYEEEE. CDR3 length: 14 amino acids. V shed 3 bases, J shed 5 bases, and the junction held 7 bases outside the gene matches. The CDR3 here is CASSSSTGSYGYTF. DNA for the CDR3: TGTGCCAGCAGCTCGTCGACAGGGAGTTATGGCTACACCTTC. Full variable domain (rest looked up from reference TRBV5-6 and TRBJ1-2): DAGVTQSPTHLIKTRGQQVTLRCSPKSGHDTVSWYQQALGQGPQFIFQYYEEEERQRGNFPDRFSGHQFPNYSSELNVNALLLGDSALYLCASSSSTGSYGYTFGSGTRLTVV.

This rearrangement joins TRBV7-2 to TRBJ1-6; perhaps TRBD1 as D (6 bases). Trimming left V 2 bases short and J 7 bases short, with 12 bases between. The CDR3 runs to 15 residues. From germline, CDR1 is SGHTA and CDR2 FQGNSA. CDR3 amino acids: CASSLQGRENSPLHF. The CDR3 DNA is TGTGCCAGCAGCTTACAGGGGCGAGAGAATTCACCCCTCCACTTT.

V gene TRBV7-9 combines with J gene TRBJ2-7; TRBD1 is a possible D gene (6 bases). Germline CDR1 and CDR2: SEHNR and FQNEAQ (reference sequence). V was cut by 6 bases and J by 5 bases, with 17 bases left in between. CDR3 length equals 14 residues. The CDR3 region has the DNA TGTGCCAGCAGTTATACAGGGTTAATGGACGAGCAGTACTTC. As protein: CASSYTGLMDEQYF.

The chain joins TRBV9 to TRBJ1-6; a weak D match, TRBD1 (6 bases). The CDR3 covers 14 residues. V was cut by 3 bases and J by 7 bases, with 11 bases left in between. Germline-derived CDR1 and CDR2 are SGDLS and YYNGEE. CDR3 region: CASSARQENSPLHF. In DNA form, the CDR3 reads TGTGCCAGCAGCGCAAGACAGGAAAATTCACCCCTCCACTTT.

The chain has TRBV2 and TRBJ1-4; 7 bases are shared with TRBD1. The CDR3 totals 14 residues. The germline V gene encodes CDR1 SNHLY and CDR2 FYNNEI. With V trimmed by 6 bases and J by 6 bases, 7 bases remained unmatched. The CDR3 loop reads CASSGQASYEKLFF. Here the CDR3 DNA reads TGTGCCAGCAGCGGACAGGCATCTTATGAAAAACTGTTTTTT.

The V call is TRBV28, the J call TRBJ2-5; D is uncertain. The J call is uncertain, as TRBJ2-7 better fits the DNA end. The CDR3 has 14 residues. Germline V gene sequence: CDR1 MDHEN, CDR2 SYDVKM. In DNA, the CDR3 is TGTGCCAGCAGTTTGGGCAGCAATGGGCTCGAGCAGTACTTC. It codes for CASSLGSNGLEQYF.

The rearrangement links TRBV6-5 to TRBJ2-7, with a weak D call TRBD1 (6 bases). The CDR3 loop spans 14 amino acids. CDR1 and CDR2 (germline): MNHEY, SVGAGI. The V end lost 2 bases, the J end lost 4 bases, and 12 bases lay between the germline ends. CDR3 protein: CASSYGDMTYEQYF. CDR3 nucleotide sequence: TGTGCCAGCAGTTACGGGGACATGACATACGAGCAGTACTTC.

The chain employs TRBV5-1 and TRBJ2-1; 9 positions match TRBD2. This CDR3 has 16 amino acids. Trimming cost V 0 bases and J 6 bases; bases outside gene matches: 7. CDR1 and CDR2 from the germline V gene are SGHRS and YFSETQ. The CDR3 region is CASSLAAGGPANEQFF. In DNA form, the CDR3 reads TGCGCCAGCAGCTTGGCTGCGGGGGGGCCGGCCAATGAGCAGTTCTTC.

The chain joins TRBV5-1 to TRBJ1-6, with 9 bases matching TRBD1. The germline gives CDR1 SGHRS, CDR2 YFSETQ. V trimming: 4 bases; J trimming: 7 bases; junction bases outside the gene matches: 6. The CDR3 contains 15 residues. This CDR3 is CASSPWDRVNSPLHF. The CDR3, as DNA: TGCGCCAGCAGCCCGTGGGACAGGGTGAATTCACCCCTCCACTTT.

The chain is built from TRBV6-5 and TRBJ1-2; weak D call: TRBD1 (6 bases). This CDR3 has 14 residues. Germline CDR1 MNHEY, CDR2 SVGAGI. Trimming cost V 5 bases and J 0 bases, with 10 bases left between them. The CDR3 DNA reads TGTGCCAGCAGTCCGAGGACAGCTAACTATGGCTACACCTTC. It is translated as CASSPRTANYGYTF.

The table lists this clone with many counts. The chain links TRBV19 to TRBJ2-3, with 7 positions matching TRBD1. V dropped 7 bases and J dropped 2; count of bases not matched to a gene: 12. Germline CDR1 is LNHDA and CDR2 is SQIVND (reference sequence). CDR3 length: 16 amino acids. CDR3 bases: TGTGCCAGTAAGTCAGGAAGGGGGCGAATCACAGATACGCAGTATTTT. It is translated as CASKSGRGRITDTQYF.

This clone rates as medium-sized. The chain uses TRBV19 and TRBJ1-2; 12 bases align to TRBD1. With 3 bases clipped from V and 8 bases from J, the junction kept 4 bases outside the gene matches. The CDR3 sequence is 14 residues long. CDR1 is LNHDA and CDR2 is SQIVND in the germline V gene (reference sequence). CDR3 DNA sequence: TGTGCCAGTAGTATTTTAGGGACAGGGGGCGGCTACACCTTC. This codes for CASSILGTGGGYTF. The full variable domain, with the rest looked up from reference TRBV19 and TRBJ1-2, is DGGITQSPKYLFRKEGQNVTLSCEQNLNHDAMYWYRQDPGQGLRLIYYSQIVNDFQKGDIAEGYSVSREKKESFPLTVTSAQKNPTAFYLCASSILGTGGGYTFGSGTRLTVV.

The chain combines TRBV5-1 with TRBJ2-2; the match to TRBD2 covers 9 bases. J lost 3 bases, V lost 3 bases, and 3 bases had no gene match. CDR3 size: 15 residues. Germline V gene lookup returns CDR1 SGHRS and CDR2 YFSETQ. As DNA, the CDR3 is TGCGCCAGCAGCTGGTCTAGCGGGGACACCGGGGAGCTGTTTTTT. It encodes CASSWSSGDTGELFF.